This T cell receptor beta chain was recovered during a study of immune reconstitution after stem cell transplant in scleroderma (TCRdb year 2017). From its cysteine to its phenylalanine, the CDR3 spans 15 amino acids. The CDR3 DNA has 45 bases and is translated from base 1. Trimming takes 3 bases off V and 3 bases off J; junction bases not matched to a gene: 5. CDR1 and CDR2 (SGHRS, YFSETQ) derive from the germline V gene. This clonotype is medium-sized (0.01 to 0.1%) in its sample. The specificity of this receptor is unknown. Per-nucleotide qualities are absent, and no much larger clonotype sits a single base away. To prepare the library, RT-PCR was applied. The reads were generated on an Illumina MiSeq. The public sequencing data were trimmed at Q25 with fastp and processed into clonotypes with MiXCR by TCRdb, which kept only in-frame beta chains. Each record represents a unique CDR3 protein, reported with the most common genes and DNA among its rows. The sample includes more than 3,000 distinct CDR3 sequences, with under 9.5% observed a single time. Clones ranked in the top ten supply over 9% of the sample.

The chain was built from TRBV5-1 and TRBJ1-5, and 8 junctional nucleotides match TRBD1. The material was obtained before or after autologous hematopoietic stem cell transplantation (not recorded which). This receptor was obtained from a female donor with systemic sclerosis. The DNA reads as follows: TGCGCCAGCAGCTCTGGACAGGGACCCAATCAGCCCCAGCATTTT. This translates into CASSSGQGPNQPQHF.